Following are 25 T cell receptor beta chains from one sample sequenced in a study of vaccination and CD4 T cells after COVID-19. The antigens these receptors bind are not known. Indicated treatment: approximately 9-day PBMC culture with coronavirus spike peptide pools or control peptides (ViraFEST assay). Ahead of the COVID-19 pandemic (2011-2018), the CD4+ T cells of the unexposed donor were collected. CD4+ T cells that had been cultured provided DNA sequenced with the Oncomine TCR Beta short-read assay. TCRdb processed the PCR reads anew with MiXCR; each CDR3 protein has one entry. This table has about 7,000 distinct CDR3 sequences, about a third appearing once. The specimen sequenced was CD4+ T cells from blood, cultured in vitro. Receptors originate from a human donor in good health.

The chain is built from TRBV2 and TRBJ1-1; no clear D. This CDR3 has 17 residues. V gave up 6 bases and J gave up 0 bases, with 20 bases separating them. Germline-derived CDR1 and CDR2 are SNHLY and FYNNEI. The CDR3 region has the DNA TGTGCCAGCAGGCCCCGATGGATCGGGGTCATGAACACTGAAGCTTTCTTT. Its protein is CASRPRWIGVMNTEAFF.

J is TRBJ1-2 and V is TRBV28; D not resolved. Germline CDR1 MDHEN, CDR2 SYDVKM. The CDR3 totals 12 residues. Trimming shortened V by 5 bases and J by 10 bases, and 14 bases separated the two germline ends. The CDR3 reads CASSVGRLHYTF. The CDR3 DNA reads as TGTGCCAGCAGTGTCGGGAGATTACACTACACCTTC.

This CDR3 is CASSLSRNYGYTF. The DNA for the CDR3 is TGTGCCAGCAGCTTAAGTCGAAACTATGGCTACACCTTC. The V gene is TRBV11-2, the J gene TRBJ1-2, with no clear D. There are 13 residues in the CDR3. Germline V gene sequence: CDR1 SGHAT, CDR2 FQNNGV. Trimming removed 2 bases at V and 2 bases at J, with 6 bases between. The complete variable domain, with remaining parts taken from reference TRBV11-2 and TRBJ1-2, reads EAGVAQSPRYKIIEKRQSVAFWCNPISGHATLYWYQQILGQGPKLLIQFQNNGVVDDSQLPKDRFSAERLKGVDSTLKIQPAKLEDSAVYLCASSLSRNYGYTFGSGTRLTVV.

The CDR3, as DNA: TGTGCCTGGAAGGGGTCTGTTGGCTACACCTTC. Translated: CAWKGSVGYTF. The rearrangement joins TRBV30 to TRBJ1-2, with D perhaps matching TRBD1 (5 bases). The CDR3 length is 11 residues. Germline lookup yields CDR1 GTSNPN and CDR2 SVGIG (reference sequence). V lost 4 bases to trimming and J lost 7 bases, with 10 bases between them. Complete variable domain (other parts from reference TRBV30 and TRBJ1-2): SQTIHQWPATLVQPVGSPLSLECTVEGTSNPNLYWYRQAAGRGLQLLFYSVGIGQISSEVPQNLSASRPQDRQFILSSKKLLLSDSGFYLCAWKGSVGYTFGSGTRLTVV.

The table lists this clonotype with a few counts. The chain is built from TRBV30 and TRBJ2-3; the match to TRBD1 covers 8 bases. Germline lookup yields CDR1 GTSNPN and CDR2 SVGIG (reference sequence). The CDR3 extends over 14 amino acids. The V gene end was trimmed by 0 bases and the J gene end by 6 bases; junction bases not matched to a gene: 5. CDR3 nucleotide sequence: TGTGCCTGGAGTGTAGGGACAGGTGGGGATACGCAGTATTTT. As protein: CAWSVGTGGDTQYF.

This clonotype showed up just a few times. The chain couples TRBV6-2 or TRBV6-3 to TRBJ2-1; D is undetermined. The CDR3 length is 15 residues. CDR1 is MNHEY, CDR2 SVGEGT, per germline. V lost 4 bases to trimming and J lost 8 bases, with 18 bases between them. The CDR3 loop reads CASSSRLGPRDEQFF. CDR3 sequence (DNA): TGTGCCAGCAGTTCGCGACTCGGGCCCCGAGATGAGCAGTTCTTC.

The chain has TRBV6-2 or TRBV6-3 and TRBJ2-5, with 7 bases identical to TRBD2. This CDR3 has 14 residues. After removal of 4 bases from V and 0 bases from J, the junction contained 2 bases not matched to a gene. Germline V gene sequence: CDR1 MNHEY, CDR2 SVGEGT. In nucleotides, the CDR3 is TGTGCCAGCAGTTTGGGGGGGAACCAAGAGACCCAGTACTTC. Protein sequence: CASSLGGNQETQYF.

V is TRBV20-1 and J is TRBJ2-7, with 7 bases aligning to TRBD1. CDR1 is DFQATT, CDR2 SNEGSKA, per germline (reference sequence). The CDR3 has 14 amino acids. Losses at the gene ends were 5 bases for V and 2 bases for J; bases not matched to a gene: 9. Written as DNA, the CDR3 is TGCAGTGCTGACAGACAGGGTCTGACCTACGAGCAGTACTTC. It codes for CSADRQGLTYEQYF.

This chain uses TRBV10-1 with TRBJ2-7; D remains ambiguous. Trimming took off 0 bases at V and 4 bases at J, with 7 bases between the two ends. Germline V CDR1 and CDR2: WNHNN, SYGVQD (reference sequence). The CDR3 is made up of 13 amino acids. The DNA of the CDR3 is TGCGCCAGCAGTGAGTCCCGGAATTACGAGCAGTACTTC. Protein: CASSESRNYEQYF.

This clonotype was picked up a small number of times. The chain couples TRBV6-5 to TRBJ2-7, with 10 positions matching TRBD2. The CDR3 is 14 amino acids. Germline lookup yields CDR1 MNHEY and CDR2 SVGAGI. The ends lost 4 bases at V and 6 bases at J; junction bases unmatched: 6. The CDR3 DNA reads as TGTGCCAGCAGTTTGCTAGCGGGAGCGTCCGAGCAGTACTTC. It translates to CASSLLAGASEQYF.

This clonotype was detected a few times. V is TRBV7-6 and J is TRBJ1-3, with unresolved D. This CDR3 region has 14 residues. The germline CDR1 and CDR2 sequences are SGHVS and FNYEAQ. The V gene lost 1 base and the J gene lost 4 bases, with 8 bases spanning the gap. In DNA form, the CDR3 reads TGTGCCAGCAGCTTAGAGAGGTTGGGAAACACCATATATTTT. This gives the protein CASSLERLGNTIYF.

This chain links TRBV11-2 with TRBJ2-1; 8 nucleotides agree with TRBD1. The CDR3 contains 16 residues. Germline lookup yields CDR1 SGHAT and CDR2 FQNNGV. Germline trimming cut 1 base from V and 4 bases from J; bases unmatched to any gene: 6. The CDR3 region is CASSLGLRGLYNEQFF. CDR3 DNA: TGTGCCAGCAGCTTAGGTCTCAGGGGGCTTTACAATGAGCAGTTCTTC.

The chain carries TRBV27 and TRBJ2-1, with 11 bases matching TRBD1. The germline gives CDR1 MNHEY, CDR2 SMNVEV (reference sequence). The CDR3 extends over 15 amino acids. The V gene end was trimmed by 5 bases and the J gene end by 5 bases; junction bases not matched to a gene: 5. CDR3 in DNA: TGTGCCAGCAGTGGACAGGGGGCTGGAGACAATGAGCAGTTCTTC. Translated, it gives CASSGQGAGDNEQFF.

CDR3 sequence: CSARDDGVSDTQYF. The CDR3 nucleotides read TGCAGTGCTAGGGACGATGGGGTCTCAGATACGCAGTATTTT. This chain uses TRBV20-1 with TRBJ2-3, with D uncertain. The germline gives CDR1 DFQATT, CDR2 SNEGSKA (reference sequence). The V end was cut by 3 bases, the J end by 4 bases, with 14 bases between. The CDR3 has 14 residues.

This chain links TRBV20-1 with TRBJ1-6; possibly TRBD1 for D (6 bases). Trimming pared 1 base from V and 2 bases from J, leaving 6 bases between. Germline values: CDR1 DFQATT, CDR2 SNEGSKA (reference sequence). The CDR3 totals 14 residues. CDR3 in DNA: TGCAGTGCTAGAGGACAGGCCTATAATTCACCCCTCCACTTT. It encodes CSARGQAYNSPLHF.

This clonotype was seen a handful of times. This chain connects TRBV4-3 to TRBJ1-1; tentatively, D is TRBD1 (5 bases). The length of the CDR3 is 15 residues. CDR1 is LGHNA, CDR2 YSLEER, per germline. Between the trimmed V and J ends, which lost 1 base and 0 bases, there was a span of 9 bases. In DNA form, the CDR3 reads TGCGCCAGCAGCCAAGTCGGGACGATGAACACTGAAGCTTTCTTT. Translation gives CASSQVGTMNTEAFF.

In its sample, this clonotype was seen a few times. This chain connects TRBV7-8 to TRBJ1-5; 7 bases line up with TRBD1. Looked up from germline, CDR1 is SGHVS and CDR2 is FQNEAQ. Trimming cost V 5 bases and J 2 bases; bases outside gene matches: 12. This CDR3 region has 17 residues. The CDR3 DNA follows: TGTGCCAGCAGCGAGACAGGGAAGGGTTTGGGCAATCAGCCCCAGCATTTT. It is translated as CASSETGKGLGNQPQHF.

The chain combines TRBV14 with TRBJ2-7, with 9 bases aligning to TRBD1. This CDR3 is built from 14 residues. CDR1 SGHDN and CDR2 FVKESK come from the germline V gene. After removal of 4 bases from V and 7 bases from J, the junction contained 8 bases not matched to a gene. Here the CDR3 DNA reads TGTGCCAGCAGCCCGGGACAGGGAAGAAGGGAGCAGTACTTC. As protein: CASSPGQGRREQYF. Full variable domain (remainder filled in from reference TRBV14 and TRBJ2-7): EAGVTQFPSHSVIEKGQTVTLRCDPISGHDNLYWYRRVMGKEIKFLLHFVKESKQDESGMPNNRFLAERTGGTYSTLKVQPAELEDSGVYFCASSPGQGRREQYFGPGTRLTVT.

This clonotype has more than one count but fewer than ten. The gene calls are TRBV7-2 and TRBJ2-7; D unresolved. The CDR3 contains 12 residues. Germline V lookup: CDR1 SGHTA, CDR2 FQGNSA. The V and J ends lost 5 bases and 12 bases respectively, with 17 bases between them. The chain's CDR3 is CASSPPWGLRYF. For the CDR3, the DNA is TGTGCCAGCAGCCCCCCGTGGGGTCTTAGGTACTTC.

In DNA form, the CDR3 reads TGTGCCAGCAGCAAACGGGGGCGGGATACGCAGTATTTT. Encoded protein: CASSKRGRDTQYF. The V and J genes are TRBV11-3 and TRBJ2-3; D possibly uses TRBD1 or TRBD2 (6 bases each). The CDR3 totals 13 residues. Germline values: CDR1 SGHNT, CDR2 YENEEA. Trimming removed 5 bases at V and 6 bases at J, with 12 bases between.

The chain combines TRBV20-1 with TRBJ2-5; D ambiguous. Trimming cost V 1 base and J 5 bases, with 20 bases left between them. The length of the CDR3 is 16 residues. In germline, CDR1 is DFQATT, CDR2 SNEGSKA (reference sequence). The CDR3 region has the DNA TGCAGTGCTAGAGGCGAGAGTGGTGACGTATCGGAGACCCAGTACTTC. Amino acid sequence: CSARGESGDVSETQYF.

This clonotype was observed a handful of times. The CDR3 region has the DNA TGTGCCAGCAGTTCGACTAGCGGGGGTACCCCCCAGTACTTC. Encoded protein: CASSSTSGGTPQYF. V and J are TRBV12-3 or TRBV12-4 and TRBJ2-5, with 12 nucleotides matching TRBD2. This CDR3 region has 14 residues. Trimming took 4 bases from V and 9 from J; bases not matched to a gene: 6.

This clonotype appeared a few times. V is TRBV19 and J is TRBJ2-3, with 10 bases matching TRBD2. CDR1 LNHDA and CDR2 SQIVND come from the germline V gene (reference sequence). The V gene end was trimmed by 11 bases and the J gene end by 1 base; junction bases not matched to a gene: 15. This CDR3 has 17 residues. CDR3 sequence (DNA): TGTGCCGCGGGGGGTCTAGCGGGGGCCCCCGGCACAGATACGCAGTATTTT. Encoded protein: CAAGGLAGAPGTDTQYF.

This clonotype appeared a few times. J is TRBJ2-1 and V is TRBV6-1, with 11 bases fitting TRBD2. Germline trimming cut 6 bases from V and 9 bases from J; bases unmatched to any gene: 10. CDR3 size: 15 residues. Germline CDR1 reads MNHNS; CDR2 reads SASEGT. As DNA, the CDR3 is TGTGCCAGCAGAGAGAATAGCGGGGGGGCGGGTGAGCAGTTCTTC. Protein: CASRENSGGAGEQFF.

The chain combines TRBV7-2 with TRBJ2-7; possible D gene TRBD2, 7 bases. Trimming cost V 0 bases and J 1 base, with 10 bases left between them. This CDR3 contains 15 residues. Germline V lookup: CDR1 SGHTA, CDR2 FQGNSA. In nucleotides, the CDR3 is TGTGCCAGCAGCTTAGCTGGGGGGGCATCCTACGAGCAGTACTTC. Amino acid sequence: CASSLAGGASYEQYF.